This T cell receptor (beta chain) was captured by sequencing in a study of blood T cell repertoires in COVID-19. Donors of Cohort 3 who recovered were those that had two negative PCRs, clearance, or symptom resolution. The germline gives CDR1 LGHNA, CDR2 YNFKEQ. J gave up 5 bases and V 0 bases, and 7 bases lay outside the gene matches. This CDR3 spans 16 amino acids. In the authors' workflow: Scientists estimated how many nucleated cells there were by amplifying reference gene primers. Clones were read by immunoSEQ multiplex PCR, and TCRdb kept only the in-frame ones, dropping some. Clonal size and the V and J genes are those of that table, whereas D and trimming came from the DNA. In the table there are 160,000 or so clones, 70% to 90% of which are singletons.

This chain links TRBV4-2 with TRBJ2-3; the match to TRBD2 covers 8 bases. The source of this sequence is a man between 40 and 49 years old who had recovered from COVID-19. Sequencing was carried out using PBMCs or T cells enriched from blood (not recorded which). As DNA, the CDR3 is TGTGCCAGCAGCCAAGAGCGGGGGGCCTCGGGAGATACGCAGTATTTT. Amino acid sequence: CASSQERGASGDTQYF.